This TCR beta chain was documented in a study of Graves' ophthalmopathy and Graves' hyperthyroidism listed by TCRdb under 2018. Turning to the overall study: Peripheral blood was collected at initial diagnosis, before any treatment. The study used TCR beta repertoire signatures to distinguish Graves' ophthalmopathy from Graves' hyperthyroidism and to predict progression to ophthalmopathy. In total, 135 blood samples were TCR-sequenced: some 40 ophthalmopathy, some 75 hyperthyroidism and about 17 hyperthyroidism-to-ophthalmopathy patients. To explore V-J signatures that separate ophthalmopathy from hyperthyroidism, a discovery set of approximately 100 patients was enrolled, consisting of 40 to 45 with ophthalmopathy and roughly 59 with stable hyperthyroidism. For independent validation, a separate cohort was made up of 18 hyperthyroidism patients plus 17 patients who later progressed from hyperthyroidism to ophthalmopathy. In about six hyperthyroidism patients, the T-cell repertoires found in thyroid tissue were compared with those found in blood. Following sample collection, hyperthyroidism patients were given methimazole at a starting dose of 30 mg daily, and ophthalmopathy patients were given high-dose intravenous methylprednisolone.

This clonotype was found many times. Its binding antigen is unknown. Qualities for individual bases were not recorded, and no much larger clone is one base off. V loses 2 bases of germline sequence and J loses 7 bases, and the interval between the two ends is 9 bases. The cysteine opens and the phenylalanine closes a CDR3 of 12 amino acids. The only DNA kept is the CDR3, 36 bases in frame from the first base. Ophthalmopathy patients had moderately to severely active disease, Clinical Activity Score of at least 3, NOSPECS grade of at least 4, and disease duration under 3 months. Patients with other autoimmune diseases, uncontrolled infections, pregnancy or lactation were excluded from the study. Clinical symptoms, serum thyroxine, TRAb, thyroid ultrasound and orbital computed tomography were used for diagnosis. Using Ficoll-Paque density gradient centrifugation, PBMCs were isolated from about 9.2 ml of fresh peripheral blood. Total RNA was extracted using Trizol reagent, and RNA quality was checked on an Agilent 2100 Bioanalyzer.

For repertoire sequencing, TCR beta CDR3 regions were amplified from RNA transcripts. HTBI primers and the Qiagen OneStep RT-PCR kit were used in a first-round RT-PCR, which was followed by a second-round multiplex PCR, size selection and purification. Libraries were sequenced paired-end with 100 bp reads on an Illumina HiSeq2000. Per the source publication's procedure: SOAPnuke was used to process the reads, throwing out any read that had adapters, had uncalled bases, had a mean Phred below 15, or lacked an exact constant-primer or identifier match. COPE v1.2.5 was used to merge the high-quality paired reads. Clonotypes were defined as unique nucleotide sequences and were aligned to IMGT TRB V, D and J references using MiTCR v1.1. Only V-J combinations with frequency above 0.0001 were analysed, covering 99.2% of repertoires. For each V-J combination, a TCR clonal expansion and chaos score was defined as F50 clonal expansion divided by the chaos observed in the TCRdist matrix. Welch's t-statistics and random forest were used to narrow the features down to about twelve V-J combinations, which were then fed into a naive Bayes classifier. Thyroid-blood repertoire similarity was quantified with the Morisita-Horn index. The public reads were reprocessed in TCRdb via fastp at Q25 and MiXCR, keeping in-frame beta chains. Records with the same CDR3 protein are collapsed into one entry carrying the most frequent genes and DNA. TCRdb, not the original authors, processed these V and J calls. A total of almost 750,000 distinct CDR3 sequences appear in this sample, 40% of them only once. 44% of the sample rests with the top ten.

Study-wide conclusions, independent of this receptor: The 13-signature model separated ophthalmopathy from stable hyperthyroidism with about 86% sensitivity and about 81% specificity in cross-validation, and 80%/75% in the test set. In validation, the model predicted ophthalmopathy progression with 55% to 71% sensitivity and roughly 72% specificity; roughly eleven predicted patients were CT-confirmed with GO in a median of around 6 months. Sample size was not statistically predetermined, and group allocation was not concealed from the investigators. Most of the expanded thyroid clonotypes with a frequency above 0.001 were also detected in blood, and it was suggested that the thyroid immune response may be reflected by blood repertoires.

Sequencing used peripheral blood. Rearrangement joined TRBV12-3 or TRBV12-4 to TRBJ2-7; too little of a D gene remains to name it. This TCR came from an adult man with Graves' ophthalmopathy. The CDR3 amino acid sequence is: CASSLPSREQYF. Here is the DNA: TGTGCCAGCAGTTTACCTAGTCGGGAGCAGTACTTC.